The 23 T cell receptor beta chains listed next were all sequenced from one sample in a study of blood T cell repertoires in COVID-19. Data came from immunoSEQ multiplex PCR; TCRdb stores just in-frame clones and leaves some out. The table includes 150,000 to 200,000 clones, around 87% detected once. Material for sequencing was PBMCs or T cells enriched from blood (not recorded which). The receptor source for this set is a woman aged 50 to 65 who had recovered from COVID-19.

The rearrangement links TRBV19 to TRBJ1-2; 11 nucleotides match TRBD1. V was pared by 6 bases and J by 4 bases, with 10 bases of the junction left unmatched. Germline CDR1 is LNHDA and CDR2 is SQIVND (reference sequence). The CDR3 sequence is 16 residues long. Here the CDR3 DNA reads TGTGCCAGTAGCGACGGGACAGGGGGGGCGATCTATGGCTACACCTTC. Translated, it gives CASSDGTGGAIYGYTF.

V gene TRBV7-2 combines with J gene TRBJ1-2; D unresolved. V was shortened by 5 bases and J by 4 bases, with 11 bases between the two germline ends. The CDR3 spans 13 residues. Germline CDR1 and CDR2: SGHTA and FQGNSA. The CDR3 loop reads CASSLTQAYGYTF. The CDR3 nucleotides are TGTGCCAGCAGCCTCACCCAGGCCTATGGCTACACCTTC.

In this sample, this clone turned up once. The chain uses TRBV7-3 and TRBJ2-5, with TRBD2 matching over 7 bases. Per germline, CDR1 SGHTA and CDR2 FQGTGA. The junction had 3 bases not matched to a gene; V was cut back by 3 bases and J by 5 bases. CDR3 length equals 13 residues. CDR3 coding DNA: TGTGCCAGCAGCTTTCAGGGAGGGGAGACCCAGTACTTC. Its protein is CASSFQGGETQYF.

In nucleotides, the CDR3 is TGTGCCAGCAGCGTAGGGACACCCCGAGGCCACGAGACCCAGTACTTC. Protein product: CASSVGTPRGHETQYF. The chain has TRBV9 and TRBJ2-5; a possible D gene is TRBD1 (5 bases). With 0 bases removed from V and 5 bases from J, the gap between germline ends came to 17 bases. The germline CDR1 and CDR2 sequences are SGDLS and YYNGEE. This CDR3 has 16 amino acids.

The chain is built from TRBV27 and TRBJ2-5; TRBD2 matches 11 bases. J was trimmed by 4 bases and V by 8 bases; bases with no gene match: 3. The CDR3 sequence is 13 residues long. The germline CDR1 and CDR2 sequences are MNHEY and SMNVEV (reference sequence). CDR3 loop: CASSTSGGETQYF. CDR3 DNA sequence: TGTGCCAGCTCAACTAGCGGGGGAGAGACCCAGTACTTC.

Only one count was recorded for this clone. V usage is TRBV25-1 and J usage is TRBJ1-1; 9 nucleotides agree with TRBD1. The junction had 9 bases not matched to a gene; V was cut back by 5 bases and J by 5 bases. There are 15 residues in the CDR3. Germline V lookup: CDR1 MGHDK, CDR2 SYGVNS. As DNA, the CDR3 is TGTGCCAGCAGTTCAACAGGGGGCACGGGGACTGAAGCTTTCTTT. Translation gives CASSSTGGTGTEAFF.

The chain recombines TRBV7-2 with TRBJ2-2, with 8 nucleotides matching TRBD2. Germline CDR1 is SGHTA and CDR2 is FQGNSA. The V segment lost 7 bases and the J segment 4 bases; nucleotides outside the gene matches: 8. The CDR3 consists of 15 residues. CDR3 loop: CASTVPGGPTGELFF. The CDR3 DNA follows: TGTGCCAGCACCGTCCCGGGGGGGCCCACCGGGGAGCTGTTTTTT.

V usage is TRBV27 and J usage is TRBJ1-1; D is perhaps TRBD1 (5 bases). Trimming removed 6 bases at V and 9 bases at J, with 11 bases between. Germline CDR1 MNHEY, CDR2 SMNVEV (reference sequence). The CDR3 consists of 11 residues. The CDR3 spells CASRGRDQAFF. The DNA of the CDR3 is TGTGCCAGCAGAGGGAGGGACCAAGCTTTCTTT.

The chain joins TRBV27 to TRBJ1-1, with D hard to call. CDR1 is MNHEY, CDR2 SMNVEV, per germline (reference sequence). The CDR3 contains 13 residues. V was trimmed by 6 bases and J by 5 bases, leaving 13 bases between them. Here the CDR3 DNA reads TGTGCCAGCAGCATCACCACGGGTACTGAAGCTTTCTTT. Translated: CASSITTGTEAFF.

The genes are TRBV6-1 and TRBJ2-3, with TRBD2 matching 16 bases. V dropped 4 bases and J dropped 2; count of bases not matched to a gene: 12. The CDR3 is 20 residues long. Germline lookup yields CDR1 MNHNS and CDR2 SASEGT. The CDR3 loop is CASSGQGLAGGMGVTDTQYF. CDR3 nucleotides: TGTGCCAGCAGTGGGCAGGGACTAGCGGGGGGGATGGGGGTCACAGATACGCAGTATTTT.

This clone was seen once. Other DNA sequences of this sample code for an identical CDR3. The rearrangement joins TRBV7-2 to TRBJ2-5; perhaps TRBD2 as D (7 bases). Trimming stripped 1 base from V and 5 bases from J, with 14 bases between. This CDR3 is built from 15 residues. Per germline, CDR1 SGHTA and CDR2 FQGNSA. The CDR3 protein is CASSLGGGAGETQYF. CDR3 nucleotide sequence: TGTGCCAGCAGCTTAGGAGGGGGGGCCGGGGAGACCCAGTACTTC.

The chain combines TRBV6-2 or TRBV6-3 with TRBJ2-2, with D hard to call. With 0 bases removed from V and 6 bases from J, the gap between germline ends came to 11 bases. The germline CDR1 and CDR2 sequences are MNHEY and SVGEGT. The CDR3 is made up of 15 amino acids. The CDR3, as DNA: TGTGCCAGCAGTTACTCGAGAGCGTCTCCCGGGGAGCTGTTTTTT. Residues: CASSYSRASPGELFF.

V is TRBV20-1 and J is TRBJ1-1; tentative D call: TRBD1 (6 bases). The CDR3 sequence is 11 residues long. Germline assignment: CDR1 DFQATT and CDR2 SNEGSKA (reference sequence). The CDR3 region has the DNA TGCAGAGCACTAGGGGGCACTGAAGCTTTCTTT. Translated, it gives CRALGGTEAFF.

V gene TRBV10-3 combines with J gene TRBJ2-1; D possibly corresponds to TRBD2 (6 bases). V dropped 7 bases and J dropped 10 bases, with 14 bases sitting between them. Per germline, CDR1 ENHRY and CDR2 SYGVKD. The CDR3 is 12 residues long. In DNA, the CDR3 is TGTGCCATCATGGACCCGGGACTCGAGCAGTTCTTC. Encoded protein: CAIMDPGLEQFF.

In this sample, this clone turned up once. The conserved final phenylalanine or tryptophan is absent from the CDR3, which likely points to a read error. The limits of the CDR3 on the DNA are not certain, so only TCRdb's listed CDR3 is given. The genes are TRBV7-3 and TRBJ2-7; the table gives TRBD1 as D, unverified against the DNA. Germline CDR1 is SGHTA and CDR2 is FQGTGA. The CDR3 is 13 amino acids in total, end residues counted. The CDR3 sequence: CASSRPETPDRRK.

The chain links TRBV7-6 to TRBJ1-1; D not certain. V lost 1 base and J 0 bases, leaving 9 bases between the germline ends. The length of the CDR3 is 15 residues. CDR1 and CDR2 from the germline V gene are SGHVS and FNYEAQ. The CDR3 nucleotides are TGTGCCAGCAGCTTAGAAGGGCGGGTGAACACTGAAGCTTTCTTT. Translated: CASSLEGRVNTEAFF.

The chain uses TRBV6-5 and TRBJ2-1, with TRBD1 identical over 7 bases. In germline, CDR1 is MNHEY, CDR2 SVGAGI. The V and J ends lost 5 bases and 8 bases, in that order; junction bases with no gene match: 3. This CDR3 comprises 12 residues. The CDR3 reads CASSRQGYEQFF. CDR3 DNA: TGTGCCAGCAGTCGACAGGGTTATGAGCAGTTCTTC.

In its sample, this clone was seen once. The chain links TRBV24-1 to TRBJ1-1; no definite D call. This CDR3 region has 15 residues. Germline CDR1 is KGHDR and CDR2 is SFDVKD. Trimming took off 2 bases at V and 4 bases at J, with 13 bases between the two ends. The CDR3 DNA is TGTGCCACCAGTGATTCGACCAAACCGGGCACTGAAGCTTTCTTT. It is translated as CATSDSTKPGTEAFF.

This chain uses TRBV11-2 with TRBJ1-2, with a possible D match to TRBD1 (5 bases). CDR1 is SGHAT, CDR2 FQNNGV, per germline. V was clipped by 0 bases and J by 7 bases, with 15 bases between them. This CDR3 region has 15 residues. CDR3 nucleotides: TGTGCCAGCAGCTTAGATTTGGGGAGGGGAACTGGCTACACCTTC. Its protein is CASSLDLGRGTGYTF. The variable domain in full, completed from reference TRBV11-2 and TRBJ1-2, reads EAGVAQSPRYKIIEKRQSVAFWCNPISGHATLYWYQQILGQGPKLLIQFQNNGVVDDSQLPKDRFSAERLKGVDSTLKIQPAKLEDSAVYLCASSLDLGRGTGYTFGSGTRLTVV.

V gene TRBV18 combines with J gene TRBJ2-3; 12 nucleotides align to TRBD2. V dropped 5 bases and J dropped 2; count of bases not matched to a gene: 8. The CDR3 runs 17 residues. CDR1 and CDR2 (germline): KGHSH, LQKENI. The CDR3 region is CASSSWTSGVFTDTQYF. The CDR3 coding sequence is TGTGCCAGCTCATCATGGACTAGCGGGGTTTTCACAGATACGCAGTATTTT.

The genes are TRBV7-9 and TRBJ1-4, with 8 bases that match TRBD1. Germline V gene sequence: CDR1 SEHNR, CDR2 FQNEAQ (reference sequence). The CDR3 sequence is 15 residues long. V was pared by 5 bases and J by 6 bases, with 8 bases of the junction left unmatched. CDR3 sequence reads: CASSRDRGTDEKLFF. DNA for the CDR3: TGTGCCAGCAGCCGTGACAGGGGAACAGATGAAAAACTGTTTTTT.

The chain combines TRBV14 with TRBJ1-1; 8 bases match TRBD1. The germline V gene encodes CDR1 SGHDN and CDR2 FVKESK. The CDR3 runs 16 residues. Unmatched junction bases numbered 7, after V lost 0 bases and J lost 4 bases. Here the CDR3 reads CASSQDSAGGFTEAFF. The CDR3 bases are TGTGCCAGCAGCCAAGATTCCGCAGGGGGCTTCACTGAAGCTTTCTTT. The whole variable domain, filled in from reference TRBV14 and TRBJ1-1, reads EAGVTQFPSHSVIEKGQTVTLRCDPISGHDNLYWYRRVMGKEIKFLLHFVKESKQDESGMPNNRFLAERTGGTYSTLKVQPAELEDSGVYFCASSQDSAGGFTEAFFGQGTRLTVV.

CDR3 loop: CATSDSSGLSFF. In DNA form, the CDR3 reads TGTGCCACCAGTGACTCAAGCGGGCTTTCGTTCTTC. V is TRBV24-1 and J is TRBJ2-1, with D possibly being TRBD2 (6 bases). V lost 4 bases to trimming and J lost 15 bases, with 15 bases between them. The germline gives CDR1 KGHDR, CDR2 SFDVKD. This CDR3 is built from 12 residues.